This entry lists 10 T cell receptor beta chains sequenced from one sample in a study of T cell repertoires in cytomegalovirus infection. TCRdb reanalysed the reads using MiXCR and keeps one entry per CDR3 protein. Here the sample spans 350,000 to 550,000 distinct CDR3 sequences, approximately 33% being singletons. Sequenced material: PBMCs. The source of these receptors is a human donor in good health (CMV status not recorded). Some clones in this sample may be carry-over from other donors' samples.

The chain employs TRBV7-9 and TRBJ2-3; the match to TRBD1 covers 8 bases. CDR1 SEHNR and CDR2 FQNEAQ come from the germline V gene (reference sequence). V trimming: 5 bases; J trimming: 9 bases; junction bases outside the gene matches: 4. This CDR3 is built from 12 residues. The CDR3 DNA follows: TGTGCCAGCAGCCCCGACAGGGGAACGCAGTATTTT. Translating gives CASSPDRGTQYF. The whole variable domain, remainder taken from reference TRBV7-9 and TRBJ2-3, is DTGVSQNPRHKITKRGQNVTFRCDPISEHNRLYWYRQTLGQGPEFLTYFQNEAQLEKSRLLSDRFSAERPKGSFSTLEIQRTEQGDSAMYLCASSPDRGTQYFGPGTRLTVL.

This clonotype was observed at least ten times. The rearrangement uses TRBV25-1 and TRBJ1-1; a possible D gene is TRBD1 (6 bases). The CDR3 has 13 residues. CDR1 is MGHDK and CDR2 is SYGVNS in the germline V gene. Trimming left V 3 bases short and J 10 bases short, with 15 bases between. The CDR3 loop is CASSDQNRDGAFF. The CDR3 DNA sequence: TGTGCCAGCAGTGATCAAAACAGGGATGGAGCTTTCTTT.

The V call is TRBV28, the J call TRBJ2-7; D might be TRBD1 or TRBD2, each matching 5 bases. CDR1 is MDHEN, CDR2 SYDVKM, per germline. V was cut by 7 bases and J by 0 bases, with 10 bases left in between. CDR3 size: 13 residues. CDR3 sequence reads: CASIPGHSYEQYF. Written as DNA, the CDR3 is TGTGCCAGCATACCGGGGCACTCCTACGAGCAGTACTTC.

This clonotype appeared once. This chain joins TRBV28 and TRBJ2-7; D tentatively fits TRBD1 or TRBD2 (5 bases each). Germline V gene sequence: CDR1 MDHEN, CDR2 SYDVKM. V lost 2 bases and J 4 bases, leaving 15 bases between the germline ends. The CDR3 is 15 residues long. In nucleotides, the CDR3 is TGTGCCAGCAGTTTACGGGGCCCAACGGGATACGAGCAGTACTTC. Its protein is CASSLRGPTGYEQYF. Full variable domain (missing parts from reference TRBV28 and TRBJ2-7): DVKVTQSSRYLVKRTGEKVFLECVQDMDHENMFWYRQDPGLGLRLIYFSYDVKMKEKGDIPEGYSVSREKKERFSLILESASTNQTSMYLCASSLRGPTGYEQYFGPGTRLTVT.

This clonotype showed up many times. This chain joins TRBV7-8 and TRBJ1-3; TRBD1 matches 9 bases. The CDR3 is 15 amino acids. V lost 5 bases to trimming and J lost 6 bases; unmatched junction nucleotides: 8. CDR1 and CDR2 (germline): SGHVS, FQNEAQ. CDR3 loop: CASSRTGTGLNTIYF. The CDR3, as DNA: TGTGCCAGCAGCCGAACCGGGACAGGGTTAAACACCATATATTTT.

This chain links TRBV7-9 with TRBJ2-3, with D perhaps assigned TRBD1 or TRBD2 (6 bases each). Trimming took off 4 bases at V and 1 base at J, with 18 bases between the two ends. Germline V CDR1 and CDR2: SEHNR, FQNEAQ (reference sequence). The length of the CDR3 is 17 residues. The CDR3 nucleotides read TGTGCCAGCAGCTCGACCCGTCCAGGGGAGGGCACAGATACGCAGTATTTT. Amino acid sequence: CASSSTRPGEGTDTQYF. Filled out from reference TRBV7-9 and TRBJ2-3, the complete variable domain reads DTGVSQNPRHKITKRGQNVTFRCDPISEHNRLYWYRQTLGQGPEFLTYFQNEAQLEKSRLLSDRFSAERPKGSFSTLEIQRTEQGDSAMYLCASSSTRPGEGTDTQYFGPGTRLTVL.

This clonotype was picked up many times. The rearrangement uses TRBV7-3 and TRBJ1-1; possible D gene TRBD1, 5 bases. Trimming cost V 4 bases and J 3 bases, with 9 bases left between them. The CDR3 runs to 13 residues. Germline V gives CDR1 SGHTA, CDR2 FQGTGA. The chain's CDR3 is CASSWTPDTEAFF. The CDR3 DNA sequence: TGTGCCAGCAGCTGGACACCCGACACTGAAGCTTTCTTT.

Only one count was recorded for this clonotype. The chain joins TRBV6-8 to TRBJ2-4; D gene uncertain. The germline V gene has CDR1 MNHGY and CDR2 SAAAGT. The V and J ends lost 1 base and 5 bases respectively, with 9 bases between them. The CDR3 covers 14 residues. The DNA for the CDR3 is TGTGCCAGCAGTTACTGGAACTACGAAAACATTCAGTACTTC. Translated, it gives CASSYWNYENIQYF.

This clonotype was counted many times. As DNA, the CDR3 is TGTGCCAGCAGCTGGGACAGGGTGGTCACTGAAGCTTTCTTT. It codes for CASSWDRVVTEAFF. This sequence joins TRBV7-2 and TRBJ1-1, with 9 positions matching TRBD1. Germline values: CDR1 SGHTA, CDR2 FQGNSA. The CDR3 runs to 14 residues. V lost 4 bases, J lost 4 bases, and 4 bases stayed unmatched.

There are many counts of this clonotype. V and J are TRBV7-6 and TRBJ2-1; TRBD1 might be the D (6 bases). The CDR3 is 16 residues long. The germline CDR1 and CDR2 sequences are SGHVS and FNYEAQ. Trimming removed 5 bases at V and 2 bases at J, with 16 bases between. The CDR3 protein is CASSPLRGGAYNEQFF. As DNA, the CDR3 is TGTGCCAGCAGCCCCCTCAGGGGCGGCGCCTACAATGAGCAGTTCTTC.